The 21 T cell receptor beta chains below all came from one sample that was sequenced in a study of T cell responses to AZD1222 COVID-19 vaccine. Measured with immunoSEQ multiplex PCR; TCRdb has only the in-frame clones, and not every one. Of about 140,000 clones listed, 85% to 90% are singletons. Sequences were derived from peripheral blood, sampled 28 days after the second AZD1222 dose. The receptors were gathered from an adult who received the AZD1222 COVID-19 vaccine.

This clone was detected once. This chain joins TRBV5-6 and TRBJ2-1, with 11 bases identical to TRBD2. The germline CDR1 and CDR2 sequences are SGHDT and YYEEEE. The CDR3 is made up of 16 amino acids. Unmatched junction bases numbered 11, after V lost 4 bases and J lost 8 bases. This chain's CDR3 is CASSLLLAGDVDEQFF. Here the CDR3 DNA reads TGTGCCAGCAGCCTGCTACTAGCGGGAGACGTCGATGAGCAGTTCTTC.

V and J are TRBV28 and TRBJ1-6; no definite D call. The germline V gene has CDR1 MDHEN and CDR2 SYDVKM. This CDR3 spans 11 amino acids. Deletions cut 7 bases from V and 10 bases from J, with 8 bases between. In DNA form, the CDR3 reads TGTGCCAGCACCTCTGTCTCACCCCTCCACTTT. Its translation is CASTSVSPLHF.

The chain is built from TRBV7-3 and TRBJ2-3; D not resolved. CDR1 SGHTA and CDR2 FQGTGA come from the germline V gene. V dropped 4 bases and J dropped 0 bases, with 8 bases sitting between them. The CDR3 covers 14 residues. Written as DNA, the CDR3 is TGTGCCAGCAGCTCCAGCGTGAGCACAGATACGCAGTATTTT. It specifies CASSSSVSTDTQYF.

The J gene is TRBJ1-2, the V gene TRBV7-2; D may be TRBD1 (5 bases). The length of the CDR3 is 15 residues. Germline CDR1 SGHTA, CDR2 FQGNSA. Trimming took 5 bases from V and 8 from J, leaving 21 bases between them. The CDR3 is CASSGQEGTPTGYTF. The DNA for the CDR3 is TGTGCCAGCAGCGGCCAGGAGGGGACCCCCACCGGCTACACCTTC.

V is TRBV3-1 (or the pseudogene TRBV3-2) and J is TRBJ2-6; D possibly corresponds to TRBD1 (6 bases). The CDR3 covers 17 residues. Looked up from germline, CDR1 is LGHDT and CDR2 is YNNKEL (reference sequence). Trimming stripped 5 bases from V and 0 bases from J, with 14 bases between. The CDR3 coding sequence is TGTGCCAGCAGCGGGCTAGGGGGTGCCTCTGGGGCCAACGTCCTGACTTTC. Its protein product is CASSGLGGASGANVLTF.

This sequence joins TRBV4-2 and TRBJ1-1, with D possibly being TRBD1 (6 bases). This CDR3 comprises 18 residues. V lost 1 base and J lost 6, with 24 bases in between. Germline loops: CDR1 LGHNA, CDR2 YNFKEQ. CDR3 residues: CASSQGGLQGYAASEAFF. CDR3 in DNA: TGTGCCAGCAGCCAAGGAGGCCTACAGGGTTATGCAGCCTCTGAAGCTTTCTTT.

The CDR3 DNA reads as TGTGCCAGCAGCGGGGGGGACAGCCGCTATCAAGCTTTCTTT. Residues: CASSGGDSRYQAFF. V is TRBV9 and J is TRBJ1-1, with 7 bases that match TRBD1. This CDR3 has 14 amino acids. With V trimmed by 3 bases and J by 9 bases, 11 bases remained unmatched. CDR1 and CDR2 from the germline V gene are SGDLS and YYNGEE.

The gene calls are TRBV9 and TRBJ2-5; TRBD2 matches at 12 bases. Germline values: CDR1 SGDLS, CDR2 YYNGEE. CDR3 length: 15 residues. V shed 3 bases, J shed 2 bases, and the junction held 2 bases outside the gene matches. CDR3 residues: CASSAGLAGQETQYF. The CDR3, as DNA: TGTGCCAGCAGCGCCGGACTAGCGGGACAAGAGACCCAGTACTTC.

The chain combines TRBV14 with TRBJ2-7, with TRBD1 identical over 8 bases. Germline V gives CDR1 SGHDN, CDR2 FVKESK. Trimming removed 3 bases from V and 1 base from J; junction bases left unmatched: 8. CDR3 length: 16 amino acids. CDR3 coding DNA: TGTGCCAGCAGCCACAGAAGAGGGACAGGTTCCTACGAGCAGTACTTC. Its protein product is CASSHRRGTGSYEQYF.

The chain has TRBV5-1 and TRBJ2-3; D may be TRBD1 (5 bases). V was cut by 0 bases and J by 4 bases, with 15 bases left in between. Per germline, CDR1 SGHRS and CDR2 YFSETQ. The CDR3 totals 16 residues. This chain's CDR3 is CASSLVQGIGADTQYF. CDR3 sequence (DNA): TGCGCCAGCAGCTTGGTGCAGGGAATTGGCGCAGATACGCAGTATTTT. The full variable domain, completed using reference TRBV5-1 and TRBJ2-3, is KAGVTQTPRYLIKTRGQQVTLSCSPISGHRSVSWYQQTPGQGLQFLFEYFSETQRNKGNFPGRFSGRQFSNSRSEMNVSTLELGDSALYLCASSLVQGIGADTQYFGPGTRLTVL.

The rearrangement uses TRBV7-2 and TRBJ2-5, with D possibly matching TRBD2 (6 bases). Germline CDR1 reads SGHTA; CDR2 reads FQGNSA. This CDR3 region has 15 residues. The V gene lost 2 bases and the J gene lost 5 bases, with 15 bases spanning the gap. The CDR3 spells CASSLSGSGQETQYF. The DNA of the CDR3 is TGTGCCAGCAGCTTATCCGGGAGCGGCCAGGAGACCCAGTACTTC.

The genes are TRBV28 and TRBJ2-3; 14 bases line up with TRBD2. V was pared by 5 bases and J by 7 bases, with 5 bases of the junction left unmatched. CDR3 length: 15 amino acids. Germline CDR1 reads MDHEN; CDR2 reads SYDVKM. The DNA of the CDR3 is TGTGCCAGCAGTCCGGGACTAGCGGGAGCGTATACGCAGTATTTT. This codes for CASSPGLAGAYTQYF. The full variable domain, with the rest looked up from reference TRBV28 and TRBJ2-3, is DVKVTQSSRYLVKRTGEKVFLECVQDMDHENMFWYRQDPGLGLRLIYFSYDVKMKEKGDIPEGYSVSREKKERFSLILESASTNQTSMYLCASSPGLAGAYTQYFGPGTRLTVL.

The chain is built from TRBV9 and TRBJ1-2; TRBD1 matches 7 bases. CDR3 length equals 13 residues. Germline V CDR1 and CDR2: SGDLS, YYNGEE. V shed 4 bases, J shed 9 bases, and the junction held 9 bases outside the gene matches. The CDR3 coding sequence is TGTGCCAGCAGCCCAGGGGGGAAGGCGAGCTACACCTTC. The encoded protein is CASSPGGKASYTF.

The V gene is TRBV30, the J gene TRBJ1-3; D remains unclear. V was pared by 0 bases and J by 8 bases, with 14 bases between. Germline CDR1 is GTSNPN and CDR2 is SVGIG (reference sequence). The CDR3 is 14 residues long. CDR3 sequence (DNA): TGTGCCTGGAGTGTAAGCCTGGGCGCGGACACCATATATTTT. This sequence encodes CAWSVSLGADTIYF.

The rearrangement uses TRBV29-1 and TRBJ2-5, with unresolved D. CDR1 SQVTM and CDR2 ANQGSEA come from the germline V gene. Trimming removed 3 bases from V and 5 bases from J, with 10 bases in between. The CDR3 extends over 12 amino acids. In DNA form, the CDR3 reads TGCAGCGTTGACCCCCGGCGGGAGACCCAGTACTTC. As protein: CSVDPRRETQYF.

This rearrangement joins TRBV5-1 to TRBJ2-6, with 8 bases that match TRBD1. V lost 4 bases, J lost 1 base, and 1 base stayed unmatched. The germline CDR1 and CDR2 sequences are SGHRS and YFSETQ. The CDR3 has 15 residues. The CDR3 is CASSRTGSGANVLTF. CDR3 DNA: TGCGCCAGCAGCCGGACAGGGTCTGGGGCCAACGTCCTGACTTTC.

The chain combines TRBV10-1 with TRBJ2-2; D not certain. Deletions cut 6 bases from V and 4 bases from J, with 12 bases between. The germline V gene has CDR1 WNHNN and CDR2 SYGVQD (reference sequence). The CDR3 runs 14 residues. The CDR3: CASSLGQTTGELFF. For the CDR3, the DNA is TGCGCCAGCAGCCTCGGGCAGACCACCGGGGAGCTGTTTTTT.

V gene TRBV28 combines with J gene TRBJ2-1; 12 bases fit TRBD1. This CDR3 spans 19 amino acids. The germline CDR1 and CDR2 sequences are MDHEN and SYDVKM. V shed 5 bases, J shed 6 bases, and the junction held 17 bases outside the gene matches. The CDR3 spells CASSEAGQGARNVPNEQFF. The CDR3, as DNA: TGTGCCAGCAGTGAGGCGGGACAGGGGGCCCGCAATGTCCCCAATGAGCAGTTCTTC.

The V call is TRBV7-8, the J call TRBJ1-4; D is possibly TRBD1 (5 bases). With 5 bases removed from V and 6 bases from J, the gap between germline ends came to 13 bases. Germline V gene lookup returns CDR1 SGHVS and CDR2 FQNEAQ. This CDR3 has 14 residues. The CDR3 sequence: CASSPGELDEKLFF. In DNA, the CDR3 is TGTGCCAGCAGCCCGGGGGAGTTGGATGAAAAACTGTTTTTT.

This clone was observed a few times. The chain is built from TRBV10-3 and TRBJ1-3; D possibly corresponds to TRBD1 (5 bases). The CDR3 consists of 14 residues. V dropped 8 bases and J dropped 2 bases, with 13 bases sitting between them. The germline CDR1 and CDR2 sequences are ENHRY and SYGVKD. CDR3 nucleotides: TGTGCCATCTCCGGCGGGGCACCTGGAAACACCATATATTTT. It translates to CAISGGAPGNTIYF.

This clone was seen once. The chain combines TRBV30 with TRBJ1-1; D perhaps matches TRBD1 (5 bases). The CDR3 has 13 amino acids. Germline CDR1 is GTSNPN and CDR2 is SVGIG (reference sequence). The V end lost 2 bases, the J end lost 7 bases, and 14 bases lay between the germline ends. The CDR3 DNA follows: TGTGCCTGGAGTTTGGGGGTCCGTAGTGAAGCTTTCTTT. As protein: CAWSLGVRSEAFF.